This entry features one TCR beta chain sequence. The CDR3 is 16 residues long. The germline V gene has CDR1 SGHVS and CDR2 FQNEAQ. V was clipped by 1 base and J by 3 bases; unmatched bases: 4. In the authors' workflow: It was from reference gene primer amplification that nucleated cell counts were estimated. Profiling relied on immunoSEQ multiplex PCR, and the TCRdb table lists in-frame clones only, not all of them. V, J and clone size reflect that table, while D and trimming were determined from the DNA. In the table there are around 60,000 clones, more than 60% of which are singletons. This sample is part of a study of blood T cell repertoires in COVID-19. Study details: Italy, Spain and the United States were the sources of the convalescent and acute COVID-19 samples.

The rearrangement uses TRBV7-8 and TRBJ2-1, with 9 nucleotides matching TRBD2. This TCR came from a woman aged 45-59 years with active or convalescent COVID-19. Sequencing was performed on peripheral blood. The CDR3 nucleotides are TGTGCCAGCAGCTTAGTAGCGGGAGTGGTCTACAATGAGCAGTTCTTC. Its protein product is CASSLVAGVVYNEQFF.